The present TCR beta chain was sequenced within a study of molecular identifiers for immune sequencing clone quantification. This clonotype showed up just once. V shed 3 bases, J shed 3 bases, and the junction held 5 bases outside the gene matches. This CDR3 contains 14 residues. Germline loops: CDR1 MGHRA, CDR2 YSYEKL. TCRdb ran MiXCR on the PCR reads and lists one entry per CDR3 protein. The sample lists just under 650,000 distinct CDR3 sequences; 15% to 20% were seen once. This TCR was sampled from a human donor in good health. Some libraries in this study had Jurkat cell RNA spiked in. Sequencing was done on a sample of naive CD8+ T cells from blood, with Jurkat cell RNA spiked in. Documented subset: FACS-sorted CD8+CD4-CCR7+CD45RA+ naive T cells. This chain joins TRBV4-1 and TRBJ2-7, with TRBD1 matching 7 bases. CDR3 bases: TGCGCCAGCAGCCACGGGGACAGAAACTACGAGCAGTACTTC. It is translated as CASSHGDRNYEQYF.